A single sample is the source of the 11 T cell receptor beta chains below, sequenced in a study of molecular identifiers for immune sequencing clone quantification (dated by TCRdb to between 2018 and 2020). The library was generated by PCR. Instrument on record: Illumina HiSeq 4000. TCRdb handled the public reads itself, with Q25 trimming in fastp and clone calling in MiXCR, and kept productive beta chains. Merged by CDR3 protein, the rows form single entries marked with the most common genes and DNA. This sample has over 55,000 distinct CDR3 sequences in its table, and 15% to 20% of those were observed once. The ten largest account for 1.4% to 1.5% of the sample. The sequenced sample was naive CD8+ T cells from blood, with Jurkat cell RNA spiked in. The intended sense of this specimen's cell subset or site label: FACS-sorted CD8+CD4-CCR7+CD45RA+ naive T cells. Source of these receptors: a human donor in good health. Some libraries in this study had Jurkat cell RNA spiked in.

This clonotype has a count of ten or more. The V and J genes are TRBV24-1 and TRBJ2-3, with 11 bases lining up with TRBD2. Germline V lookup: CDR1 KGHDR, CDR2 SFDVKD. V lost 4 bases, J lost 2 bases, and 4 bases stayed unmatched. The CDR3 contains 16 residues. The CDR3 bases are TGTGCCACCAGTGACTGGACTAGCGGGTACACAGATACGCAGTATTTT. This gives the protein CATSDWTSGYTDTQYF.

This clonotype has a count of ten or more. The chain employs TRBV4-1 and TRBJ2-3; D is uncertain. Germline V gene data show CDR1 as MGHRA and CDR2 as YSYEKL. The CDR3 is 15 amino acids. Trimming cost V 0 bases and J 4 bases, with 11 bases left between them. The CDR3 loop is CASSQDPNLPDTQYF. The CDR3 DNA reads TGCGCCAGCAGCCAAGATCCTAACCTCCCAGATACGCAGTATTTT.

Comments on this clonotype: A much larger clonotype is one base distant, so this may be a read error. No conserved phenylalanine or tryptophan is present at the end of the CDR3, so a read error is the likely explanation. DNA of the CDR3: TGCAGTGCTACCCAAGCCTCGGGACAGGGGGTCCTCTTATCGGGTGCGACTGAAGCTTTCTCT. Protein: CSATQASGQGVLLSGATEAFS. The chain carries TRBV20-1 and TRBJ1-1; the match to TRBD1 covers 11 bases. J lost 5 bases, V lost 4 bases, and 27 bases had no gene match. The germline V gene has CDR1 DFQATT and CDR2 SNEGSKA (reference sequence). CDR3 length equals 21 residues.

This clonotype was counted many times. The chain is built from TRBV14 and TRBJ2-1; 8 nucleotides match TRBD2. The CDR3 consists of 15 residues. Germline assignment: CDR1 SGHDN and CDR2 FVKESK. With 2 bases clipped from V and 7 bases from J, the junction kept 7 bases outside the gene matches. CDR3: CASSQPGGPGNEQFF. CDR3 in DNA: TGTGCCAGCAGCCAACCGGGAGGGCCGGGGAATGAGCAGTTCTTC.

Ten or more counts support this clonotype. The chain combines TRBV24-1 with TRBJ2-3; D is uncertain. The V and J ends lost 5 bases and 2 bases respectively, with 7 bases between them. Germline V lookup: CDR1 KGHDR, CDR2 SFDVKD. The CDR3 runs 13 residues. CDR3 residues: CATSVRITDTQYF. The CDR3 DNA reads TGTGCCACCAGTGTCCGGATCACAGATACGCAGTATTTT.

This clonotype was seen at least ten times. The chain links TRBV20-1 to TRBJ2-2, with 7 bases identical to TRBD2. The length of the CDR3 is 16 residues. Germline CDR1 is DFQATT and CDR2 is SNEGSKA (reference sequence). J was trimmed by 1 base and V by 2 bases; bases with no gene match: 7. The CDR3 DNA sequence: TGCAGTGCTAGATTATCGAGCGGGGTGAACACCGGGGAGCTGTTTTTT. Translated, it gives CSARLSSGVNTGELFF.

About this clonotype: A much larger clone lies one base from this, so it may be a read error. The chain joins TRBV11-1 to TRBJ1-2; D gene ambiguous. Deletions cut 1 base from V and 10 bases from J, with 13 bases between. The germline V gene has CDR1 SGHAT and CDR2 FQDESV (reference sequence). This CDR3 has 13 residues. The CDR3 is CASSLGTADDYTF. Written as DNA, the CDR3 is TGTGCCAGCAGCTTAGGTACAGCTGATGACTACACCTTC.

This clonotype has ten or more counts. The chain combines TRBV7-3 with TRBJ2-5; the match to TRBD2 covers 10 bases. CDR1 and CDR2 from the germline V gene are SGHTA and FQGTGA. V shed 1 base, J shed 7 bases, and the junction held 6 bases outside the gene matches. This CDR3 has 15 amino acids. CDR3 residues: CASSLNLLAGVTQYF. CDR3 coding DNA: TGTGCCAGCAGCTTAAATTTGCTAGCGGGAGTGACCCAGTACTTC.

This clonotype was counted ten times or more. V and J are TRBV4-1 and TRBJ2-3, with 8 bases fitting TRBD2. Trimming removed 4 bases from V and 0 bases from J; junction bases left unmatched: 3. Per the germline V gene, CDR1 is MGHRA and CDR2 is YSYEKL. The CDR3 has 15 residues. The CDR3 sequence is CASSLTSASTDTQYF. The CDR3 bases are TGCGCCAGCAGCCTGACTAGCGCGAGCACAGATACGCAGTATTTT.

Worth noting for this clonotype: Possible read error: a much larger clone is one base away. The rearrangement uses TRBV12-3 or TRBV12-4 and TRBJ2-3; TRBD2 matches at 7 bases. J was trimmed by 1 base and V by 8 bases; bases with no gene match: 6. The CDR3 contains 14 residues. The CDR3 loop is CASGRAGRTDTQYF. For the CDR3, the DNA is TGTGCCAGCGGTAGAGCGGGACGCACAGATACGCAGTATTTT.

This clonotype was picked up many times. V gene TRBV5-1 combines with J gene TRBJ2-7; 7 bases match TRBD2. V shed 4 bases, J shed 3 bases, and the junction held 10 bases outside the gene matches. There are 15 residues in the CDR3. CDR1 is SGHRS and CDR2 is YFSETQ in the germline V gene. DNA for the CDR3: TGCGCCAGCAGCCCTGGCCCGGGGGGAGACTACGAGCAGTACTTC. Translated, it gives CASSPGPGGDYEQYF.